The present entry profiles one T cell receptor beta chain with its context. This study enrolled people aged 18 to 89 from about 26 US geographic areas. Researchers sorted participants into cohorts using their self-reported clinical history. The data were obtained in a study of blood T cell repertoires in COVID-19. On the study more broadly: The United States, Italy and Spain were the sources of the acute and convalescent COVID-19 samples.

The method was immunoSEQ multiplex PCR; TCRdb's version includes in-frame clones alone and lacks a portion of them. The data contain about 200,000 clones, 87% of them singletons. Trimming cost V 7 bases and J 7 bases; bases outside gene matches: 8. The CDR3 extends over 14 amino acids. Germline CDR1 is MNHEY and CDR2 is SVGAGI. Sequenced material: PBMCs or T cells enriched from blood (not recorded which). This sequence originates from a woman aged 25 to 45 who had recovered from COVID-19. V is TRBV6-5 and J is TRBJ2-2; 8 bases line up with TRBD2. CDR3 in DNA: TGTGCCAGCACCCGGGAGGGGGAGGGCGGGGAGCTGTTTTTT. Residues: CASTREGEGGELFF.